This TCR beta chain was profiled in a study of blood T cell repertoires in COVID-19. This CDR3 is built from 17 residues. The V gene's germline CDR1 is GTSNPN and CDR2 SVGIG (reference sequence). Trimming cost V 0 bases and J 0 bases, with 14 bases left between them. In the original analysis: From reference gene primer amplification, estimates of nucleated cell counts were derived. Sequencing used immunoSEQ multiplex PCR; TCRdb keeps in-frame clones, though not all of them. The V and J calls and clone size were taken over from that table, and D and trimming were inferred from the DNA. In the table there are 450,000 to 500,000 clones, 75% to 90% of which are singletons.

The chain links TRBV30 to TRBJ2-2; the D gene is possibly TRBD1 (5 bases). The sequenced material came from peripheral blood. The TCR sequence derives from a human donor in a cohort sampled during active COVID-19. The CDR3 is CAWSVPDRFANTGELFF. The CDR3 DNA follows: TGTGCCTGGAGTGTCCCCGACAGATTCGCGAACACCGGGGAGCTGTTTTTT.